This T cell receptor beta chain was recorded in a study of T cells in localized non-small cell lung cancer (TCRdb year 2020). Context from the whole study: Comparing tumors with uninvolved tumor-adjacent lungs, the study looked at the T cell repertoires of 236 patients with early-stage NSCLC. All 240 or so NSCLC patients in the cohort were treatment-naive and had localized lung tumors that were resected. NSCLC patients had a mean age of approximately 66 years, and around 140 were male and about a hundred female. The paper's findings and limits, for the study overall: A median of roughly 56 of the top 100 tumor clones were detected in paired uninvolved adjacent lung, and some 29 of these tumor clones were also found among the top 100 clones of the paired uninvolved adjacent lung. Because of the exploratory design, TCR variables were selected using unadjusted p-values without false-discovery rate correction. Longer overall survival was associated with higher T cell density in blood, whereas shorter survival was associated with higher clonality in adjacent lung. Because multi-region tumor sequencing was not performed, intratumor heterogeneity could not be ruled out. Uninvolved tumor-adjacent lung showed the highest T cell clonality, higher than tumor, which suggests more focused antigenic responses in the uninvolved tumor-adjacent lung.

There are 15 amino acids in the CDR3, from cysteine to phenylalanine inclusive. Only the CDR3 DNA stays, 45 bases, in frame from base 1. Relative to germline, V is missing 2 bases and J is missing 4 bases, with 7 bases of the junction outside any gene match. CDR1 SGHNT and CDR2 YENEEA are derived from the germline V gene. Note on this clone: The specificity of this receptor is unknown. No quality values exist for individual bases; no much larger clone is one base distant.

At diagnosis, peripheral blood, uninvolved tumor-adjacent lung and tumor were collected and were preserved as a mix of fresh-frozen and FFPE material. TCR beta CDR3 regions were sequenced from DNA using the immunoSEQ Assay. Regarding the original processing steps: To compute T cell density, TCR beta template counts were normalized to usable DNA, which was estimated by amplifying housekeeping genes. The preseqR package was used to estimate richness by extrapolating to 400,000 templates for PBMC samples and to 120,000 templates for tissue samples. Clonality was defined as one minus Pielou's evenness. Tissue-enriched TCRs were identified through differential abundance testing performed on productive amino-acid clonotypes, with a minimum total count of 5 and an alpha of 0.1. The Jaccard Index and the Morisita Overlap Index were used to measure repertoire overlap between compartments. GLIPH grouped TCR beta CDR3s together with public tetramer-defined viral CDR3s, and a viral motif had to include at least three viral sequences and show V-gene enrichment. TCRdb stores this immuneACCESS table with in-frame sequences only. Part of the clones is absent; in the studies checked, under half of the shortfall reflects unresolved V genes, and no reason is known for the rest. V and J calls and clone size are copied from that table; D and trimming were computed from the DNA. The sample data list 2,500 to 3,500 clones, and 24% of these were observed just once. Jointly, the top ten make up over 4% of the sample.

The chain joins TRBV11-3 to TRBJ2-7; TRBD1 lines up with 8 middle nucleotides. The source is a female donor of 60 years or more with stage I lung adenocarcinoma. This material consisted of lung tumor tissue, taken before any cancer treatment. DNA sequence: TGTGCCAGCAGCTTACAACCAGGGGGCGAATACGAGCAGTACTTC. Its protein reads: CASSLQPGGEYEQYF.